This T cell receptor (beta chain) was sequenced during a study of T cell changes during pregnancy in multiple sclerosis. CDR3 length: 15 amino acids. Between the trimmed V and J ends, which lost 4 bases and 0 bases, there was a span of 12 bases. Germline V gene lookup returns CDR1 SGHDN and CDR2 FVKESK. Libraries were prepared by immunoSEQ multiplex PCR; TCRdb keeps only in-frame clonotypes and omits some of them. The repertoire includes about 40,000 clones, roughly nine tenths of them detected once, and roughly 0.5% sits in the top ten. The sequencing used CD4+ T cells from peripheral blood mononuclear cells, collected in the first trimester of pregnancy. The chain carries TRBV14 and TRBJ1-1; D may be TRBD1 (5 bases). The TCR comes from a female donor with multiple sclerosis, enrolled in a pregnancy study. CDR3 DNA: TGTGCCAGCAGCCGCCGGGGGACTATGAACACTGAAGCTTTCTTT. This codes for CASSRRGTMNTEAFF.